This T cell receptor (beta chain) was recovered during a study of T cell repertoires in cytomegalovirus infection. General study findings and limits: Carriers of CMV and the relevant HLA type were discriminated by public TCR beta frequency. The ex vivo response was dominated by HLA-C-restricted CMV-specific TCR beta clonotypes.

Points on this clonotype: Antigen unknown.

Using its own MiXCR run on the reads, TCRdb lists one record per CDR3 protein. The repertoire holds some 920,000 distinct CDR3 sequences, with approximately 31% as singletons. Trimming took off 2 bases at V and 0 bases at J, with 17 bases between the two ends. This CDR3 comprises 17 residues. Per germline, CDR1 SGHVS and CDR2 FQNEAQ. Sequences were derived from cultured CD8+ T cells from PBMCs, sampled from culture after CMV antigen stimulation. The chain uses TRBV7-8 and TRBJ2-7; D is uncertain. The sequence derives from a human donor in good health (CMV status not recorded). Some clones in this sample may be carry-over from other donors' samples. The CDR3 DNA reads TGTGCCAGCAGCTTACCCCGGGCCGGGTCGATCTCCTACGAGCAGTACTTC. Its translation is CASSLPRAGSISYEQYF.